This passage covers 7 T cell receptor beta chains from one sample sequenced in a study of CD8+ T cells in alopecia areata. CD4+ cells from a handful of patients underwent sorting into CD25+CD127- cells. Sequencing used cDNA as its template, made by extracting RNA and reverse transcribing it. Sequencing used immunoSEQ multiplex PCR; TCRdb keeps in-frame clones, though not all of them. The data hold under 40,000 clones, with around half observed a single time. Material: CD4+ Tregs sorted from blood. Source of these receptors: a human donor with alopecia areata.

The rearrangement joins TRBV28 to TRBJ2-2, with TRBD1 matching over 9 bases. CDR1 and CDR2 (germline): MDHEN, SYDVKM. After removal of 5 bases from V and 3 bases from J, the junction contained 7 bases not matched to a gene. This CDR3 region has 16 residues. The CDR3 is CASSPPGQGYTGELFF. The CDR3 DNA reads TGTGCCAGCAGTCCTCCGGGACAGGGCTACACCGGGGAGCTGTTTTTT.

The V call is TRBV27, the J call TRBJ2-6; possibly TRBD1 for D (5 bases). CDR1 and CDR2 from the germline V gene are MNHEY and SMNVEV (reference sequence). V gave up 7 bases and J gave up 0 bases, with 7 bases separating them. The CDR3 sequence is 14 residues long. The CDR3 is CASKGLSGANVLTF. CDR3 DNA sequence: TGTGCCAGCAAGGGGCTCTCTGGGGCCAACGTCCTGACTTTC.

Worth noting for this clone: A junction end diverges from the germline sequence, so it may reflect a read error. This CDR3 is also generated by other DNA sequences in the sample. The V and J genes are TRBV6-6 and TRBJ2-4; 12 nucleotides line up with TRBD2. CDR3 size: 14 residues. Germline V gene data show CDR1 as MNHNY and CDR2 as SVGAGI (reference sequence). The CDR3 DNA reads as TGTGCCAGCAGTGGATGGACTAGCGGGGCGGTATGTCACTTC. Translating it yields CASSGWTSGAVCHF.

This chain joins TRBV29-1 and TRBJ1-2; D remains ambiguous. Germline V gives CDR1 SQVTM, CDR2 ANQGSEA. V gave up 7 bases and J gave up 5 bases, with 11 bases separating them. The length of the CDR3 is 11 residues. In DNA, the CDR3 is TGCAGCGCCGAAGGGAGATATGGCTACACCTTC. Translation gives CSAEGRYGYTF.

This sequence joins TRBV7-3 and TRBJ2-1; D gene unclear. Germline V gives CDR1 SGHTA, CDR2 FQGTGA. The V and J ends lost 6 bases and 0 bases respectively, with 12 bases between them. The CDR3 consists of 15 residues. CDR3: CASSPLGSSYNEQFF. CDR3 DNA: TGTGCCAGCAGTCCATTAGGTAGCTCCTACAATGAGCAGTTCTTC. The variable domain in full, with the rest retrieved from reference TRBV7-3 and TRBJ2-1, is GAGVSQTPSNKVTEKGKYVELRCDPISGHTALYWYRQSLGQGPEFLIYFQGTGAADDSGLPNDRFFAVRPEGSVSTLKIQRTERGDSAVYLCASSPLGSSYNEQFFGPGTRLTVL.

The genes are TRBV7-9 and TRBJ1-1; D gene unclear. V lost 2 bases and J 1 base, leaving 5 bases between the germline ends. Germline CDR1 is SEHNR and CDR2 is FQNEAQ (reference sequence). This CDR3 has 13 residues. The CDR3 region is CASSLTGNTEAFF. The CDR3, as DNA: TGTGCCAGCAGCTTAACGGGGAACACTGAAGCTTTCTTT.

This clone has a single count. V gene TRBV7-2 combines with J gene TRBJ2-7; 10 bases fit TRBD2. From germline, CDR1 is SGHTA and CDR2 FQGNSA. The junction had 3 bases not matched to a gene; V was cut back by 2 bases and J by 2 bases. The CDR3 totals 15 residues. Here the CDR3 DNA reads TGTGCCAGCAGCTTACTAGCGGGAGTTCCCTACGAGCAGTACTTC. Its translation: CASSLLAGVPYEQYF.